The clone carrying this T cell receptor beta chain showed up many times. Its antigen is undetermined. MiXCR, applied by TCRdb to the RACE reads, yields one record per CDR3 protein. In the table there are about 41,000 distinct CDR3 sequences, about 4.1% of which are singletons. The data stem from a study of human T cells and chemical hapten exposure. Study information: TCR yields per sample varied, mainly owing to small pooled library volume differences.

From germline, CDR1 is DFQATT and CDR2 SNEGSKA (reference sequence). This CDR3 comprises 14 residues. Trimming took off 5 bases at V and 1 base at J, with 15 bases between the two ends. The time point here: healthy volunteer bleed at 2 weeks. The total RNA was obtained from whole blood that was not fractionated. Broader study findings: With DPC sensitization, TCRs exceeding 1 in 1000 frequency showed no change.

The sequencing sample was made of whole blood. This TCR derives from a human donor in good health. Some clones in this sample may be carry-over from other donors' samples. The chain links TRBV20-1 to TRBJ2-7, with TRBD2 as a possible D gene (6 bases). The CDR3 spells CSAVPGLPSYEQYF. CDR3 sequence (DNA): TGCAGTGCTGTTCCGGGACTCCCATCCTACGAGCAGTACTTC.